These 17 T cell receptor beta chains were sequenced from one sample in a study of blood T cell repertoires in COVID-19 (dated by TCRdb to the early 2020s). The protocol used for the library was the immunoSEQ multiplex PCR assay. Sourced from immuneACCESS, this table was stored by TCRdb with only in-frame sequences that have V and J called. A share of the clones is absent; for the studies checked, an unresolved V gene accounts for under half, and the remainder has no known explanation. The sample has 130,000 to 150,000 clones on record, around four fifths of them singletons. The biggest ten clones account for approximately 2.7% of the sample. Sequenced sample: peripheral blood. The source is a woman aged 40 to 50 with active or convalescent COVID-19.

As DNA, the CDR3 is TGTGCCAGCAGGATAGGGACAGGTGATGGCTACACCTTC. Protein: CASRIGTGDGYTF. The chain uses TRBV27 and TRBJ1-2; 8 bases agree with TRBD1. The V segment lost 6 bases and the J segment 6 bases; nucleotides outside the gene matches: 6. CDR3 length: 13 residues. The V gene's germline CDR1 is MNHEY and CDR2 SMNVEV (reference sequence).

J is TRBJ2-6 and V is TRBV27, with 7 bases that match TRBD1. Germline V lookup: CDR1 MNHEY, CDR2 SMNVEV (reference sequence). The CDR3 totals 17 residues. Unmatched junction bases numbered 7, after V lost 3 bases and J lost 2 bases. CDR3 residues: CASSFLPTGAGANVLTF. CDR3 coding DNA: TGTGCCAGCAGTTTCTTGCCCACAGGGGCTGGGGCCAACGTCCTGACTTTC. The whole variable domain, filled in from reference TRBV27 and TRBJ2-6, reads EAQVTQNPRYLITVTGKKLTVTCSQNMNHEYMSWYRQDPGLGLRQIYYSMNVEVTDKGDVPEGYKVSRKEKRNFPLILESPSPNQTSLYFCASSFLPTGAGANVLTFGAGSRLTVL.

This clone was seen only a few times. The chain uses TRBV4-3 and TRBJ1-5; D possibly corresponds to TRBD1 (5 bases). There are 15 residues in the CDR3. V was clipped by 0 bases and J by 9 bases, with 15 bases between them. CDR1 and CDR2 from the germline V gene are LGHNA and YSLEER. CDR3 in amino acids: CASSQDVGGRGPQHF. CDR3 coding DNA: TGCGCCAGCAGCCAAGATGTGGGCGGGAGGGGGCCCCAGCATTTT.

A few counts support this clone. J is TRBJ2-1 and V is TRBV6-1; 8 nucleotides line up with TRBD2. The CDR3 covers 15 residues. The germline CDR1 and CDR2 sequences are MNHNS and SASEGT. Trimming cost V 2 bases and J 10 bases; bases outside gene matches: 10. CDR3 sequence (DNA): TGTGCCAGCAGTGAACGGGGGGGCGGTTGGAGGGAGCAGTTCTTC. It specifies CASSERGGGWREQFF.

This clone was seen a handful of times. The chain carries TRBV19 and TRBJ1-1; possible D gene TRBD1, 6 bases. Deletions cut 6 bases from V and 5 bases from J, with 13 bases between. This CDR3 has 13 amino acids. CDR1 and CDR2 from the germline V gene are LNHDA and SQIVND (reference sequence). The CDR3 here is CASRNAGATEAFF. The CDR3 DNA sequence: TGTGCCAGTAGAAATGCGGGGGCTACTGAAGCTTTCTTT.

V gene TRBV3-1 (or the pseudogene TRBV3-2) combines with J gene TRBJ2-5; no clear D. Germline assignment: CDR1 LGHDT and CDR2 YNNKEL (reference sequence). V lost 2 bases and J 3 bases, leaving 22 bases between the germline ends. The CDR3 contains 18 residues. The CDR3 DNA is TGTGCCAGCAGCCAACTTCTCGGCAACGGGTATCCCGAAGAGACCCAGTACTTC. Translated: CASSQLLGNGYPEETQYF.

This clone was seen a single time. The chain links TRBV19 to TRBJ1-5, with 11 positions matching TRBD1. With V trimmed by 7 bases and J by 3 bases, 17 bases remained unmatched. The germline V gene encodes CDR1 LNHDA and CDR2 SQIVND (reference sequence). The CDR3 is 19 residues long. CDR3 DNA: TGTGCCAGTAAAAAGGATGGACAGGGGGCGGCGAGTAACAATCAGCCCCAGCATTTT. Its translation is CASKKDGQGAASNNQPQHF.

On this clone itself: The junction differs from germline at one of its ends, possibly a read error. The genes are TRBV12-3 or TRBV12-4 and TRBJ1-4, with D possibly being TRBD1 (6 bases). This CDR3 has 13 amino acids. The CDR3 bases are TGTGCCAGCAGCCTAAGTGGGGGCAGGGCAGGGAGTTTT. Residues: CASSLSGGRAGSF.

V and J are TRBV12-3 or TRBV12-4 and TRBJ2-7; 7 nucleotides match TRBD2. Trimming took 4 bases from V and 6 from J; bases not matched to a gene: 3. CDR3 length equals 12 residues. Here the CDR3 DNA reads TGTGCCAGCAGTTGGGGGGGGTTCGAGCAGTACTTC. It encodes CASSWGGFEQYF.

This chain connects TRBV5-5 to TRBJ2-4; a possible D gene is TRBD2 (6 bases). This CDR3 spans 16 amino acids. The germline gives CDR1 SGHKS, CDR2 YYEKEE (reference sequence). V lost 4 bases and J lost 3, with 17 bases in between. For the CDR3, the DNA is TGTGCCAGCAGCCCGGGGACTCACGTAGTCAAAAACATTCAGTACTTC. As protein: CASSPGTHVVKNIQYF. Using reference TRBV5-5 and TRBJ2-4 for the parts outside the CDR3, the full variable domain is DAGVTQSPTHLIKTRGQQVTLRCSPISGHKSVSWYQQVLGQGPQFIFQYYEKEERGRGNFPDRFSARQFPNYSSELNVNALLLGDSALYLCASSPGTHVVKNIQYFGAGTRLSVL.

The CDR3, as DNA: TGTGCCAGCTCACCAGGAGTCACCATATATTTT. Protein sequence: CASSPGVTIYF. V is TRBV18 and J is TRBJ1-3, with D unresolved. Germline lookup yields CDR1 KGHSH and CDR2 LQKENI. The CDR3 length is 11 residues. V was trimmed by 2 bases and J by 9 bases, leaving 5 bases between them.

The chain combines TRBV5-1 with TRBJ2-5; 14 nucleotides match TRBD2. CDR3 length: 18 amino acids. After removal of 0 bases from V and 2 bases from J, the junction contained 6 bases not matched to a gene. In germline, CDR1 is SGHRS, CDR2 YFSETQ. This CDR3 is CASSLGGLAGAHQETQYF. CDR3 DNA sequence: TGCGCCAGCAGCTTGGGGGGACTAGCGGGGGCCCATCAAGAGACCCAGTACTTC.

The rearrangement links TRBV9 to TRBJ1-2; D perhaps matches TRBD1 (6 bases). Trimming took off 0 bases at V and 4 bases at J, with 10 bases between the two ends. CDR1 SGDLS and CDR2 YYNGEE come from the germline V gene. The length of the CDR3 is 14 residues. The CDR3 sequence is CASSVGTDIYGYTF. CDR3 DNA: TGTGCCAGCAGCGTAGGGACAGATATCTATGGCTACACCTTC.

The chain uses TRBV5-4 and TRBJ2-2; 8 nucleotides line up with TRBD1. The CDR3 is made up of 15 amino acids. From germline, CDR1 is SGHNT and CDR2 YYREEE (reference sequence). After removal of 6 bases from V and 1 base from J, the junction contained 5 bases not matched to a gene. CDR3 protein: CASTPDRGNTGELFF. The DNA for the CDR3 is TGTGCCAGCACCCCAGACAGGGGGAACACCGGGGAGCTGTTTTTT.

The chain is built from TRBV30 and TRBJ2-7, with D perhaps matching TRBD2 (5 bases). The CDR3 is 15 residues long. Trimming removed 3 bases at V and 2 bases at J, with 17 bases between. Per germline, CDR1 GTSNPN and CDR2 SVGIG (reference sequence). The CDR3 loop is CAWSSSGVSPYEQYF. The CDR3 region has the DNA TGTGCCTGGAGCTCGTCCGGGGTATCGCCCTACGAGCAGTACTTC. Complete variable domain (other parts from reference TRBV30 and TRBJ2-7): SQTIHQWPATLVQPVGSPLSLECTVEGTSNPNLYWYRQAAGRGLQLLFYSVGIGQISSEVPQNLSASRPQDRQFILSSKKLLLSDSGFYLCAWSSSGVSPYEQYFGPGTRLTVT.

The chain employs TRBV11-2 and TRBJ1-1; 7 bases match TRBD1. The CDR3 is made up of 14 amino acids. The ends lost 2 bases at V and 4 bases at J; junction bases unmatched: 4. The germline gives CDR1 SGHAT, CDR2 FQNNGV. CDR3 in amino acids: CASSLQGDGTEAFF. In DNA, the CDR3 is TGTGCCAGCAGCTTACAGGGGGATGGCACTGAAGCTTTCTTT.

This rearrangement joins TRBV19 to TRBJ1-2; D uncertain. This CDR3 is built from 12 residues. Trimming left V 5 bases short and J 2 bases short, with 6 bases between. Germline V gene sequence: CDR1 LNHDA, CDR2 SQIVND (reference sequence). The CDR3 reads CASSSGNYGYTF. DNA for the CDR3: TGTGCCAGTAGTTCGGGAAACTATGGCTACACCTTC.